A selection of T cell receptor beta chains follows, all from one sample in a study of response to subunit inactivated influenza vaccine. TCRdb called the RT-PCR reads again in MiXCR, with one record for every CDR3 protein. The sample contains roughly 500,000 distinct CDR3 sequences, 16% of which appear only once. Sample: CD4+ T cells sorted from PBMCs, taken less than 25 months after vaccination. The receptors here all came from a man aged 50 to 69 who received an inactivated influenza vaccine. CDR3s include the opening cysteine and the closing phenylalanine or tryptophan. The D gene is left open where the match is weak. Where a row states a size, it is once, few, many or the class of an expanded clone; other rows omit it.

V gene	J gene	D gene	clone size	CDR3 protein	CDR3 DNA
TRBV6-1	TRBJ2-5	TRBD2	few	CASSPLGTSGETQYF	TGTGCCAGCAGTCCTCTCGGGACTAGCGGCGAGACCCAGTACTTC
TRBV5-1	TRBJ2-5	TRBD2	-	CASRLTSGGQETQYF	TGCGCCAGCAGGTTGACTAGCGGGGGACAAGAGACCCAGTACTTC
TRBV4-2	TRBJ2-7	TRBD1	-	CASSQGGQGAHEQYF	TGTGCCAGCAGCCAAGGGGGACAGGGGGCCCACGAGCAGTACTTC
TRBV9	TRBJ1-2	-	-	CASSKDDIGYTF	TGTGCCAGCAGCAAGGATGATATTGGCTACACCTTC
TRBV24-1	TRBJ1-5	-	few	CATSPPGNQPQHF	TGTGCCACCAGTCCCCCCGGCAATCAGCCCCAGCATTTT
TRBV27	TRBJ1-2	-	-	CASSVNRLTNYGYTF	TGTGCCAGCAGTGTTAACAGGTTGACTAACTATGGCTACACCTTC
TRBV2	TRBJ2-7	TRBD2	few	CATLAGGPYEQYF	TGTGCCACCCTAGCGGGAGGACCCTACGAGCAGTACTTC
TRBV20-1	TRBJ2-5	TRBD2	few	CSASWTSGRQTQYF	TGCAGTGCTAGCTGGACTAGCGGGAGGCAGACCCAGTACTTC
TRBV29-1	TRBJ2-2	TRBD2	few	CSVALAGGPSSGELFF	TGCAGCGTCGCCCTAGCGGGAGGGCCCTCGTCAGGGGAGCTGTTTTTT
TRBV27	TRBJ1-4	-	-	CASSLEQSANEKLFF	TGTGCCAGCAGTCTAGAACAGAGTGCTAATGAAAAACTGTTTTTT
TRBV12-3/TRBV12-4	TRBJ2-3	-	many	CASSLRGGTDTQYF	TGTGCCAGCAGTTTACGGGGTGGAACAGATACGCAGTATTTT
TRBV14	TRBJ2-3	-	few	CASSPLGGPSTDTQYF	TGTGCCAGCAGCCCCCTCGGGGGCCCTAGCACAGATACGCAGTATTTT
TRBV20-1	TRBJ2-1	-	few	CSARGHFSYNEQFF	TGCAGTGCTAGAGGTCACTTCTCCTACAATGAGCAGTTCTTC
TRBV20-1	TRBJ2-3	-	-	CSARNRQGSPKRDTDTQYF	TGCAGTGCTAGGAACAGGCAGGGGTCCCCCAAGAGGGACACAGATACGCAGTATTTT
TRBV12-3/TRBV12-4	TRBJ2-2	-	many	CASSLGQIGRELFF	TGTGCCAGCAGTTTAGGGCAAATCGGCCGGGAGCTGTTTTTT
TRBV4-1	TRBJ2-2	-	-	CASGQVTGYTGELFF	TGCGCCAGCGGCCAAGTAACAGGTTACACCGGGGAGCTGTTTTTT
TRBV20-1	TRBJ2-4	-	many	CSARDPPGRAKNIQYF	TGCAGTGCTAGAGATCCCCCAGGGCGGGCCAAAAACATTCAGTACTTC
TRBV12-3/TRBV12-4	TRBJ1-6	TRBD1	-	CASSPRPGQTYNSPLHF	TGTGCCAGCAGTCCCCGACCGGGACAGACCTATAATTCACCCCTCCACTTT
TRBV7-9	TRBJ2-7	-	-	CASSLGSREQYF	TGTGCCAGCAGCTTAGGCTCCAGGGAGCAGTACTTC
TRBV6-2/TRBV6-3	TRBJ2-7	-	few	CASINGGPPPISYEQYF	TGTGCCAGCATCAACGGGGGACCTCCACCCATCTCCTACGAGCAGTACTTC
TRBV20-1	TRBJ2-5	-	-	CSARDGARETQYF	TGCAGTGCTAGAGATGGGGCTCGAGAGACCCAGTACTTC
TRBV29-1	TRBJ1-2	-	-	CSVESGSYYGYTF	TGCAGCGTTGAATCGGGGAGCTACTATGGCTACACCTTC
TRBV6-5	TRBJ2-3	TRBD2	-	CASSYSPSGGPSTQYF	TGTGCCAGCAGTTACTCGCCTAGCGGGGGACCAAGTACGCAGTATTTT
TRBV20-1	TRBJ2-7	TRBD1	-	CSAREGQVTYEQYF	TGCAGTGCTAGGGAGGGACAGGTCACCTACGAGCAGTACTTC
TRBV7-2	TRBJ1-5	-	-	CASSLGPSNQPQHF	TGTGCCAGCAGCTTAGGACCAAGCAATCAGCCCCAGCATTTT
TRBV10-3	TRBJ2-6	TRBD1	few	CAISDGQGISSGANVLTF	TGTGCCATCAGTGACGGACAGGGAATCTCCTCTGGGGCCAACGTCCTGACTTTC
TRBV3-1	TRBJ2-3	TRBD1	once	CASSLGWGQGIADTQYF	TGTGCCAGCAGCCTTGGGTGGGGACAGGGGATCGCAGATACGCAGTATTTT
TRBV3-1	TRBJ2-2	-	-	CASSQGTLTGELFF	TGTGCCAGCAGCCAGGGGACGCTCACCGGGGAGCTGTTTTTT
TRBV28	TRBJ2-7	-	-	CASSPRRGSLDEQYF	TGTGCCAGCAGCCCGCGCCGCGGATCCCTTGACGAGCAGTACTTC
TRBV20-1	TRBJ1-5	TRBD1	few	CSAPLVGQGARGSNQPQHF	TGCAGTGCACCTCTTGTGGGACAGGGGGCGCGGGGAAGCAATCAGCCCCAGCATTTT
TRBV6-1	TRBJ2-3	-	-	CASRARGTDTQYF	TGTGCCAGCAGGGCCAGGGGCACAGATACGCAGTATTTT
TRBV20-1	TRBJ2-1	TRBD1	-	CSACDRGSYNEQFF	TGCAGTGCTTGCGACAGGGGCTCCTACAATGAGCAGTTCTTC
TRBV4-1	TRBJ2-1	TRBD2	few	CASSPEGRGAYNEQFF	TGCGCCAGCAGCCCGGAGGGGAGGGGCGCCTACAATGAGCAGTTCTTC
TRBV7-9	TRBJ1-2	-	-	CASSPSGPGTGYTF	TGTGCCAGCAGCCCTAGCGGCCCAGGGACGGGCTACACCTTC
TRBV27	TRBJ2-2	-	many	CASRHGTSNTGELFF	TGTGCCAGCAGGCACGGGACGTCGAACACCGGGGAGCTGTTTTTT
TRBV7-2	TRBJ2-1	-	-	CASSLAGTGNYNEQFF	TGTGCCAGCAGCTTAGCTGGCACAGGGAACTACAATGAGCAGTTCTTC
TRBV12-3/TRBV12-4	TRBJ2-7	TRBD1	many	CASSPTGTELLSEQYF	TGTGCCAGCAGTCCAACCGGGACAGAGCTTCTTAGTGAGCAGTACTTC
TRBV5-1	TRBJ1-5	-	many	CASSADGNWAQPQHF	TGCGCCAGCAGCGCGGACGGGAATTGGGCTCAGCCCCAGCATTTT
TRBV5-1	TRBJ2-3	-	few	CASSFGPDTQYF	TGCGCCAGCAGCTTTGGCCCCGATACGCAGTATTTT
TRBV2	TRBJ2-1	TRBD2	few	CASSLLAAPYNEQFF	TGTGCCAGCAGTCTACTAGCGGCCCCCTACAATGAGCAGTTCTTC
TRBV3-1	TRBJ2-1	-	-	CASSQAAGSYNEQFF	TGTGCCAGCAGCCAAGCTGCAGGGTCCTACAATGAGCAGTTCTTC
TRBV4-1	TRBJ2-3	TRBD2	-	CASSPRGLAGGRDTQYF	TGCGCCAGCAGCCCCCGGGGACTAGCGGGGGGCAGGGATACGCAGTATTTT
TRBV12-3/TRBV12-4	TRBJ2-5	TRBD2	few	CASSQLAGEETQYF	TGTGCCAGCAGTCAACTAGCGGGGGAAGAGACCCAGTACTTC
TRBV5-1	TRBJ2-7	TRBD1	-	CASSSTGQAYEQYF	TGCGCCAGCAGCTCGACGGGACAGGCCTACGAGCAGTACTTC
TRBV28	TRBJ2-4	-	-	CASSSGARLRAKNIQYF	TGTGCCAGCAGTTCCGGAGCCCGACTAAGAGCCAAAAACATTCAGTACTTC
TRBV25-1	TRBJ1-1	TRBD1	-	CASSQPDTGGTEAFF	TGTGCCAGCAGTCAGCCCGACACAGGGGGCACTGAAGCTTTCTTT
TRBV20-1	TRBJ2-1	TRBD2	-	CSATAGTSSTNEQFF	TGCAGTGCAACTGCCGGGACTAGCAGTACCAATGAGCAGTTCTTC
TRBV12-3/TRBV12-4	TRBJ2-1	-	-	CASSRQNNEQFF	TGTGCCAGCAGTCGACAGAACAATGAGCAGTTCTTC
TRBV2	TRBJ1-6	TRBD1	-	CASSDQGAFSPLHF	TGTGCCAGCAGTGATCAGGGGGCATTTTCACCCCTCCACTTT
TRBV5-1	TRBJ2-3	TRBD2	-	CASSLARTSGGTDTQYF	TGCGCCAGCAGCTTGGCCCGGACTAGCGGGGGCACAGATACGCAGTATTTT
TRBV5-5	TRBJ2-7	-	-	CASSLEQGPYEQYF	TGTGCCAGCAGCTTGGAACAGGGTCCCTACGAGCAGTACTTC
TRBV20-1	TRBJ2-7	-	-	CSAHRDEFEQYF	TGCAGTGCGCATAGGGATGAGTTCGAGCAGTACTTC